The entry below gives a single T cell receptor beta chain sequence along with its context. The specificity of this receptor is unknown. Base-call qualities are not available, and no considerably larger clone is one nucleotide away. The data stem from a study of control samples from healthy donors and cancer patients (dated by TCRdb to about 2020). Library prep was done by the immunoSEQ multiplex PCR assay. TCRdb provides this immuneACCESS table in a form limited to in-frame rearrangements. Some clones are lacking; in checked studies, under half of them reflect an unresolved V gene, and why the rest are absent is not known. In this sample the table shows tens of thousands of clones, 91% of which occur a single time. The ten largest clonotypes hold around 17% of the sample. CDR1 and CDR2, looked up from the germline V gene, are MRHNA and SNTAGT. The junction shows trimming of 3 bases on V and 11 bases on J, plus 16 bases between the germline ends. There are 13 amino acids in the CDR3, from cysteine to phenylalanine inclusive. Of the read, only the CDR3 DNA is kept; its 39 bases are in frame from base 1.

The sequence links TRBV6-4 to TRBJ1-1, with a tentative D gene TRBD1 over 5 matching bases. The specimen was blood. This clonotype was obtained from a man aged 50-60 years in good health. The CDR3 region reads CASSEIFGTMAFF. At the DNA level, the sequence is TGTGCCAGCAGTGAAATCTTCGGGACGATGGCTTTCTTT.